A single sample is the source of the 15 T cell receptor beta chains below, sequenced in a study of shared clonotypes between healthy human individuals. Using immunoSEQ multiplex PCR, the repertoire was profiled, and TCRdb retains in-frame clones only, with some absent. The table shows roughly 590,000 clones, with around 95% occurring only once. Only CD45RO-negative cells positively selected for CCR7 counted as naive CD8 cells, so terminally differentiated effector memory CD45RA+ cells were excluded. Sequenced input: naive CD8+ T cells sorted from blood. Receptors were obtained from a woman under 40 in good health.

This chain links TRBV4-1 with TRBJ2-1, with 8 bases matching TRBD2. In germline, CDR1 is MGHRA, CDR2 YSYEKL. The length of the CDR3 is 13 residues. V gave up 4 bases and J gave up 7 bases; unmatched junction bases: 3. This CDR3 reads CASSPRGGNEQFF. In DNA, the CDR3 is TGCGCCAGCAGCCCCCGGGGGGGGAATGAGCAGTTCTTC.

J is TRBJ1-3 and V is TRBV27; D gene uncertain. Germline CDR1 reads MNHEY; CDR2 reads SMNVEV (reference sequence). The CDR3 is made up of 15 amino acids. V was pared by 1 base and J by 1 base, with 8 bases between. The chain's CDR3 is CASSLWLGSGNTIYF. Written as DNA, the CDR3 is TGTGCCAGCAGTTTATGGTTGGGGTCTGGAAACACCATATATTTT.

The V gene is TRBV28, the J gene TRBJ1-2; D uncertain. The CDR3 has 14 residues. The V gene's germline CDR1 is MDHEN and CDR2 SYDVKM. Trimming took off 6 bases at V and 3 bases at J, with 14 bases between the two ends. The CDR3 region has the DNA TGTGCCAGCAGCCAAGGGTTTATTGACTATGGCTACACCTTC. Translated, it gives CASSQGFIDYGYTF.

This clone was counted a single time. V gene TRBV6-6 combines with J gene TRBJ1-5; D is undetermined. The CDR3 has 14 amino acids. V was cut by 7 bases and J by 4 bases, with 14 bases left in between. The germline V gene has CDR1 MNHNY and CDR2 SVGAGI (reference sequence). CDR3 DNA: TGTGCCAGCACCCACGATGAGCGGAATCAGCCCCAGCATTTT. Protein product: CASTHDERNQPQHF.

This rearrangement joins TRBV28 to TRBJ1-1, with D tentatively TRBD1 (5 bases). Deletions cut 7 bases from V and 7 bases from J, with 22 bases between. Germline lookup yields CDR1 MDHEN and CDR2 SYDVKM. The CDR3 extends over 15 amino acids. The CDR3 loop reads CASKTTRGSRGEAFF. The CDR3 DNA reads TGTGCCAGCAAGACGACCCGGGGCAGTAGGGGTGAAGCTTTCTTT.

The rearrangement uses TRBV4-1 and TRBJ1-3; perhaps TRBD1 as D (6 bases). The V end was cut by 3 bases, the J end by 0 bases, with 9 bases between. The CDR3 is 15 amino acids. CDR1 is MGHRA, CDR2 YSYEKL, per germline. The CDR3 reads CASSHPGDSGNTIYF. The CDR3 DNA is TGCGCCAGCAGCCACCCAGGGGACTCTGGAAACACCATATATTTT.

The chain couples TRBV27 to TRBJ1-2; TRBD1 matches at 8 bases. CDR1 MNHEY and CDR2 SMNVEV come from the germline V gene (reference sequence). This CDR3 has 15 amino acids. Trimming removed 6 bases from V and 4 bases from J; junction bases left unmatched: 10. CDR3 nucleotides: TGTGCCAGCAGAGGTATCGCAGGGGGCGCCTATGGCTACACCTTC. It codes for CASRGIAGGAYGYTF.

This chain's CDR3 is CATSNLYSNQPQHF. As DNA, the CDR3 is TGTGCCACCAGCAACCTATATAGCAATCAGCCCCAGCATTTT. V gene TRBV15 combines with J gene TRBJ1-5; D unclear. The CDR3 runs 14 residues. Trimming shortened V by 4 bases and J by 0 bases, and 7 bases separated the two germline ends. Germline CDR1 LNHNV, CDR2 YYDKDF (reference sequence).

The J gene is TRBJ2-1, the V gene TRBV14; tentatively, D is TRBD1 (6 bases). The length of the CDR3 is 16 residues. V lost 0 bases and J 0 bases, leaving 9 bases between the germline ends. CDR1 is SGHDN, CDR2 FVKESK, per germline. CDR3 amino acids: CASSQDQGSSYNEQFF. The CDR3 bases are TGTGCCAGCAGCCAAGATCAGGGGAGCTCCTACAATGAGCAGTTCTTC.

This chain connects TRBV27 to TRBJ2-7, with 9 bases lining up with TRBD1. The CDR3 loop spans 15 amino acids. Germline V gives CDR1 MNHEY, CDR2 SMNVEV (reference sequence). The V segment lost 4 bases and the J segment 5 bases; nucleotides outside the gene matches: 9. The CDR3: CASSSTGTGFNEQYF. CDR3 in DNA: TGTGCCAGCAGTTCGACGGGGACAGGGTTCAACGAGCAGTACTTC.

The chain combines TRBV7-2 with TRBJ2-5; the D gene could be TRBD1 or TRBD2 (6 bases each). This CDR3 is built from 21 residues. Germline CDR1 is SGHTA and CDR2 is FQGNSA. The V and J ends lost 0 bases and 11 bases respectively, with 37 bases between them. The CDR3 here is CASSLALGGGGRLSVAFEQYF. The CDR3 bases are TGTGCCAGCAGCTTAGCCCTAGGGGGAGGTGGGAGGCTTTCTGTGGCTTTTGAGCAGTACTTC.

The genes are TRBV28 and TRBJ1-4, with no clear D. There are 14 residues in the CDR3. Trimming shortened V by 1 base and J by 8 bases, and 11 bases separated the two germline ends. The germline gives CDR1 MDHEN, CDR2 SYDVKM. The CDR3 loop is CASSLFRGSEKLFF. CDR3 coding DNA: TGTGCCAGCAGTTTATTCCGGGGTTCCGAAAAACTGTTTTTT.

The V and J genes are TRBV13 and TRBJ1-1; D gene ambiguous. This CDR3 has 14 amino acids. Germline assignment: CDR1 PRHDT and CDR2 FYEKMQ (reference sequence). Trimming cost V 5 bases and J 2 bases, with 12 bases left between them. CDR3 sequence: CASSQASLNTEAFF. The CDR3 DNA reads as TGTGCCAGCAGCCAGGCTTCTCTTAACACTGAAGCTTTCTTT.

This sequence joins TRBV7-6 and TRBJ2-1; D call uncertain. CDR1 and CDR2 from the germline V gene are SGHVS and FNYEAQ. CDR3 size: 12 residues. The V gene lost 5 bases and the J gene lost 1 base, with 3 bases spanning the gap. CDR3 protein: CASSVSYNEQFF. The CDR3 DNA sequence: TGTGCCAGCAGCGTTTCCTACAATGAGCAGTTCTTC.

The V call is TRBV7-7, the J call TRBJ2-1, with TRBD2 identical over 8 bases. Germline loops: CDR1 SSHAT, CDR2 FNYEAQ (reference sequence). V shed 5 bases, J shed 0 bases, and the junction held 3 bases outside the gene matches. This CDR3 has 15 amino acids. CDR3 protein: CASSESGGSYNEQFF. As DNA, the CDR3 is TGTGCCAGCAGCGAGAGCGGGGGCTCCTACAATGAGCAGTTCTTC.